The next 25 T cell receptor beta chains were all read from a single sample in a study of blood T cell repertoires in COVID-19. Sequenced by immunoSEQ multiplex PCR; TCRdb stores in-frame clones only, minus some. In the table there are 100,000 or so clones, 84% of which are singletons. The source material was peripheral blood. These receptors were obtained from a man between 65 and 85 years old with active or convalescent COVID-19.

The V and J genes are TRBV7-2 and TRBJ2-3, with D unresolved. V was cut by 0 bases and J by 3 bases, with 7 bases left in between. The CDR3 is 14 amino acids. In germline, CDR1 is SGHTA, CDR2 FQGNSA. The CDR3 protein is CASSLAITTDTQYF. In DNA form, the CDR3 reads TGTGCCAGCAGCTTAGCGATTACAACAGATACGCAGTATTTT. Supplemented by reference TRBV7-2 and TRBJ2-3, the full variable domain reads GAGVSQSPSNKVTEKGKDVELRCDPISGHTALYWYRQSLGQGLEFLIYFQGNSAPDKSGLPSDRFSAERTGGSVSTLTIQRTQQEDSAVYLCASSLAITTDTQYFGPGTRLTVL.

To note about this clone: The junction departs from the called germline gene at one end, perhaps through a read error. This chain joins TRBV19 and TRBJ2-2; possible D gene TRBD2, 7 bases. The CDR3 totals 14 residues. The germline CDR1 and CDR2 sequences are LNHDA and SQIVND (reference sequence). In DNA form, the CDR3 reads TGTGCCAGCCTAGGGAGGGGGAACAGCGGGGAGCTGTTTTTT. Residues: CASLGRGNSGELFF.

The gene calls are TRBV5-4 and TRBJ1-6; 9 bases agree with TRBD1. The germline gives CDR1 SGHNT, CDR2 YYREEE (reference sequence). This CDR3 has 14 residues. V lost 4 bases, J lost 10 bases, and 6 bases stayed unmatched. The CDR3 nucleotides read TGTGCCAGCAGCGCCTCACAGGGGGCATCACCCCTCCACTTT. Protein: CASSASQGASPLHF.

V gene TRBV6-2 or TRBV6-3 combines with J gene TRBJ1-2; TRBD1 matches at 7 bases. The ends lost 5 bases at V and 6 bases at J; junction bases unmatched: 6. CDR3 length: 13 residues. Germline lookup yields CDR1 MNHEY and CDR2 SVGEGT. DNA of the CDR3: TGTGCCAGCAGTCCGGGACAGAGCAATGGCTACACCTTC. It codes for CASSPGQSNGYTF.

This chain joins TRBV19 and TRBJ1-5; possibly TRBD1 for D (6 bases). This CDR3 region has 14 residues. The germline V gene encodes CDR1 LNHDA and CDR2 SQIVND (reference sequence). V dropped 4 bases and J dropped 6 bases, with 13 bases sitting between them. The CDR3 nucleotides read TGTGCCAGTAGTACACGGACAGTGGGTCAGCCCCAGCATTTT. Its translation: CASSTRTVGQPQHF.

The rearrangement joins TRBV11-2 to TRBJ1-3; no firm D call. V was cut by 3 bases and J by 0 bases, with 12 bases left in between. CDR1 SGHAT and CDR2 FQNNGV come from the germline V gene. This CDR3 is built from 16 residues. The CDR3 region has the DNA TGTGCCAGCAGCTTCTCGACTATAAGCTCTGGAAACACCATATATTTT. Translated, it gives CASSFSTISSGNTIYF.

This sequence joins TRBV18 and TRBJ1-2; 8 nucleotides agree with TRBD1. The CDR3 runs to 17 residues. Germline-derived CDR1 and CDR2 are KGHSH and LQKENI. V dropped 1 base and J dropped 1; count of bases not matched to a gene: 8. CDR3 in DNA: TGTGCCAGCTCACCACAAAAGACAGGGGCCCTTAACTATGGCTACACCTTC. The encoded protein is CASSPQKTGALNYGYTF.

The chain uses TRBV7-9 and TRBJ2-7; 7 bases are a match to TRBD1. Trimming at V came to 5 bases and at J to 4 bases, leaving 8 bases not matched to a gene. Looked up from germline, CDR1 is SEHNR and CDR2 is FQNEAQ (reference sequence). The CDR3 sequence is 14 residues long. CDR3 bases: TGTGCCAGCAGCCATGGGACAGTAAGTTACGAGCAGTACTTC. Translated: CASSHGTVSYEQYF.

The chain uses TRBV6-5 and TRBJ1-1, with a possible D match to TRBD1 (6 bases). CDR3 length: 14 residues. Germline loops: CDR1 MNHEY, CDR2 SVGAGI. The V end lost 5 bases, the J end lost 3 bases, and 13 bases lay between the germline ends. In DNA form, the CDR3 reads TGTGCCAGCAGTCCCGGACAGTCATACACTGAAGCTTTCTTT. Translating gives CASSPGQSYTEAFF.

The chain links TRBV19 to TRBJ1-4; 8 bases fit TRBD1. The CDR3 runs to 15 residues. Germline V CDR1 and CDR2: LNHDA, SQIVND (reference sequence). Germline trimming cut 2 bases from V and 6 bases from J; bases unmatched to any gene: 5. DNA for the CDR3: TGTGCCAGTAGTATATCTCCACAGGGGGATGAAAAACTGTTTTTT. Translated, it gives CASSISPQGDEKLFF. The full variable domain, completed using reference TRBV19 and TRBJ1-4, is DGGITQSPKYLFRKEGQNVTLSCEQNLNHDAMYWYRQDPGQGLRLIYYSQIVNDFQKGDIAEGYSVSREKKESFPLTVTSAQKNPTAFYLCASSISPQGDEKLFFGSGTQLSVL.

The chain carries TRBV11-2 and TRBJ2-2, with D maybe TRBD1 (6 bases). The V end lost 5 bases, the J end lost 2 bases, and 12 bases lay between the germline ends. CDR1 is SGHAT, CDR2 FQNNGV, per germline. CDR3 length equals 15 residues. The CDR3 DNA follows: TGTGCCAGCAGCCACCGGGACACCAACACCGGGGAGCTGTTTTTT. Translated, it gives CASSHRDTNTGELFF.

In this sample, this clone turned up once. The chain has TRBV12-3 or TRBV12-4 and TRBJ2-1; TRBD1 might be the D (6 bases). The CDR3 is 12 amino acids. V shed 8 bases and J shed 12 bases, with 17 bases lying between them. The CDR3 DNA reads TGTGCCAGCTCCCAGAGAGGGGGAAGGCAGTTCTTC. Its translation is CASSQRGGRQFF.

This CDR3 is CASSQCVGGGCGYTF. CDR3 coding DNA: TGCGCCAGCAGTCAATGCGTTGGAGGGGGCTGTGGCTACACCTTC. The chain recombines TRBV23-1 with TRBJ1-2, with 7 bases matching TRBD1. TRBV23-1 is recorded as an ORF, its role being uncertain. The CDR3 spans 15 residues. After removal of 1 base from V and 7 bases from J, the junction contained 9 bases not matched to a gene.

This chain uses TRBV5-4 with TRBJ1-1; TRBD1 aligns across 10 bases. The J segment lost 6 bases and the V segment lost 5 bases, leaving 10 bases of the junction unmatched. The germline V gene has CDR1 SGHNT and CDR2 YYREEE (reference sequence). The CDR3 totals 15 residues. The CDR3 loop reads CASRWDRGRVAEAFF. CDR3 nucleotides: TGTGCCAGCAGATGGGACAGGGGAAGAGTCGCTGAAGCTTTCTTT.

J is TRBJ2-2 and V is TRBV19; the match to TRBD2 covers 11 bases. With V trimmed by 6 bases and J by 5 bases, 5 bases remained unmatched. This CDR3 region has 15 residues. Germline V gives CDR1 LNHDA, CDR2 SQIVND (reference sequence). CDR3 protein: CASSRASGGTGELFF. The CDR3 DNA sequence: TGTGCCAGTAGCCGTGCTAGCGGGGGGACCGGGGAGCTGTTTTTT. The variable domain in full, completed from reference TRBV19 and TRBJ2-2, reads DGGITQSPKYLFRKEGQNVTLSCEQNLNHDAMYWYRQDPGQGLRLIYYSQIVNDFQKGDIAEGYSVSREKKESFPLTVTSAQKNPTAFYLCASSRASGGTGELFFGEGSRLTVL.

This clone came up a few times. For the CDR3, the DNA is TGTGCCAGCAGTTACATCCAGGCCGGCTCTGGAAACACCATATATTTT. Its protein product is CASSYIQAGSGNTIYF. This chain connects TRBV6-6 to TRBJ1-3; D is unclear. Trimming pared 2 bases from V and 0 bases from J, leaving 11 bases between. CDR1 and CDR2 (germline): MNHNY, SVGAGI (reference sequence). This CDR3 contains 16 residues.

The gene calls are TRBV4-1 and TRBJ1-2; TRBD1 might be the D (6 bases). The ends were cut back, 4 bases at V and 3 bases at J, with 24 bases in the middle. Germline assignment: CDR1 MGHRA and CDR2 YSYEKL. The CDR3 is 18 amino acids. This CDR3 reads CASSPQKFSGATHYGYTF. Written as DNA, the CDR3 is TGCGCCAGCAGCCCACAAAAGTTCTCAGGGGCCACTCACTATGGCTACACCTTC.

The gene calls are TRBV12-3 or TRBV12-4 and TRBJ1-1; D remains ambiguous. Trimming pared 3 bases from V and 10 bases from J, leaving 6 bases between. This CDR3 has 10 residues. In DNA, the CDR3 is TGTGCCAGCAGTTTGAGGGTAGCTTTCTTT. Translated, it gives CASSLRVAFF.

The J gene is TRBJ1-1, the V gene TRBV13, with a tentative D call TRBD1 (6 bases). The ends were cut back, 8 bases at V and 4 bases at J, with 20 bases in the middle. This CDR3 comprises 15 residues. CDR1 is PRHDT, CDR2 FYEKMQ, per germline (reference sequence). The DNA for the CDR3 is TGTGCCAGCGGACGTGGGGGCGCGAGGGTCACTGAAGCTTTCTTT. Its translation is CASGRGGARVTEAFF.

The chain combines TRBV6-8 with TRBJ1-5, with D unclear. V was cut by 0 bases and J by 2 bases, with 8 bases left in between. The CDR3 is made up of 15 amino acids. Looked up from germline, CDR1 is MNHGY and CDR2 is SAAAGT. This chain's CDR3 is CASSYSRGGNQPQHF. The CDR3, as DNA: TGTGCCAGCAGTTACTCGAGAGGCGGCAATCAGCCCCAGCATTTT.

V and J are TRBV2 and TRBJ1-1; TRBD1 matches at 7 bases. J gave up 8 bases and V 4 bases, and 10 bases lay outside the gene matches. Germline assignment: CDR1 SNHLY and CDR2 FYNNEI. The CDR3 is made up of 14 amino acids. The CDR3 nucleotides are TGTGCCAGCAGTGTTGGAAGGACAGGCTCAGAAGCTTTCTTT. The encoded protein is CASSVGRTGSEAFF.

The chain links TRBV28 to TRBJ2-7; D gene unclear. In germline, CDR1 is MDHEN, CDR2 SYDVKM. There are 15 residues in the CDR3. V was trimmed by 3 bases and J by 4 bases, leaving 16 bases between them. The CDR3 DNA reads as TGTGCCAGCAGTTTTCTGGGCAGAATGAAGTACGAGCAGTACTTC. This sequence encodes CASSFLGRMKYEQYF. The entire variable domain, with the rest obtained from reference TRBV28 and TRBJ2-7, is as follows: DVKVTQSSRYLVKRTGEKVFLECVQDMDHENMFWYRQDPGLGLRLIYFSYDVKMKEKGDIPEGYSVSREKKERFSLILESASTNQTSMYLCASSFLGRMKYEQYFGPGTRLTVT.

The rearrangement links TRBV6-2 or TRBV6-3 to TRBJ2-5, with D perhaps matching TRBD2 (5 bases). The CDR3 spans 15 residues. CDR1 MNHEY and CDR2 SVGEGT come from the germline V gene. Trimming took off 1 base at V and 3 bases at J, with 12 bases between the two ends. CDR3 amino acids: CASSYFSDGEETQYF. The CDR3, as DNA: TGTGCCAGCAGTTACTTCTCGGACGGGGAAGAGACCCAGTACTTC.

This clone has a handful of counts. This chain connects TRBV6-6 to TRBJ1-4, with D perhaps matching TRBD1 (6 bases). The germline CDR1 and CDR2 sequences are MNHNY and SVGAGI (reference sequence). V lost 6 bases to trimming and J lost 8 bases, with 19 bases between them. CDR3 length: 15 amino acids. CDR3 loop: CASSFRTAGREKLFF. CDR3 nucleotides: TGTGCCAGCAGCTTCCGGACAGCTGGGCGGGAAAAACTGTTTTTT.

The chain carries TRBV19 and TRBJ1-5; a weak D match, TRBD1 (5 bases). This CDR3 is 14 amino acids long. Looked up from germline, CDR1 is LNHDA and CDR2 is SQIVND (reference sequence). V was shortened by 4 bases and J by 10 bases, with 17 bases between the two germline ends. The CDR3 DNA reads TGTGCCAGTAGTAGGAGACAGCTGGATTACCCCCAGCATTTT. Its translation is CASSRRQLDYPQHF.